This T cell receptor (beta chain) came from a study of blood T cell repertoires in COVID-19. About the research overall: There were acute and convalescent COVID-19 samples, and they came from the United States, Italy and Spain. Sample material is recorded as cDNA or gDNA derived from T cells, B-cell-depleted T cells, or PBMCs.

Germline V gene data show CDR1 as GTSNPN and CDR2 as SVGIG (reference sequence). Trimming left V 1 base short and J 2 bases short, with 9 bases between. The CDR3 extends over 14 amino acids. Categorization into cohorts depended on clinical history that participants reported. Participants classified as exposed had met a COVID-19 case within 2 weeks before study entry. This clone was observed once. This table comes from immunoSEQ multiplex PCR, and its TCRdb copy is limited to in-frame clones, with some not included. The table lists roughly 430,000 clones, 70% to 90% of them singletons. V usage is TRBV30 and J usage is TRBJ1-5; TRBD1 is a possible D gene (5 bases). This TCR came from a young woman who had been exposed to COVID-19. The material sequenced was PBMCs or T cells enriched from blood (not recorded which). This CDR3 reads CAWSEDSRNQPQHF. CDR3 nucleotide sequence: TGTGCCTGGAGTGAAGACAGCCGCAATCAGCCCCAGCATTTT.